The rows below give T cell receptor beta chains drawn from one sample of a study of T cell changes during pregnancy in multiple sclerosis. TCRdb's copy holds only in-frame clones and misses some; the assay was immunoSEQ multiplex PCR. The sample has tens of thousands of clones; 93% are singletons. This sample comprised CD8+ T cells from peripheral blood mononuclear cells, obtained in the third trimester of pregnancy. The origin of the receptors is a female donor with multiple sclerosis, enrolled in a pregnancy study. CDR3s include the opening cysteine and the closing phenylalanine or tryptophan. The D gene is left open where the match is weak.

>TRBV9|.
CASSNSVSDYGYTF
>TRBV4-2|.
CASSPGGQKGLAFF
>TRBV7-6|.
CASSLISGDISGNEQFF
>TRBV7-6|TRBD1
CASSPMTGGYEQYF
>TRBV9|TRBD1
CASSSWDRRYGYTF
>TRBV2|TRBD1
CASTGQGYEQYF
>TRBV7-9|.
CASSLVQGMNTEAFF
>TRBV5-1|TRBD1
CASSRVGTGDNYGYTF
>TRBV13|.
CASSLYTDTQYF
>TRBV6-6|.
CASSSQVFYNSPLHF
>TRBV7-9|TRBD1
CASSSNRDRVGNIQYF
>TRBV7-9|TRBD1
CASSSQGLDEQFF
>TRBV7-9|TRBD1
CASSESKYGTGNEKLFF
>TRBV6-4|TRBD2
CASSVPTSGGTYNEQFF
>TRBV5-6|.
CASKSQGDYGYTF
>TRBV2|.
CASVLQEGEAFF
>TRBV6-5|TRBD1
CASSYAAGGRGEAFF
>TRBV29-1|TRBD1
CSVRTGTGGYTYGYTF
>TRBV9|.
CASSSRSGANVLTF
>TRBV9|.
CASSPTGGASGELFF
>TRBV4-1|TRBD1
CASSHPGQGALLDEQFF
>TRBV29-1|TRBD1
CSVESGQGDYGYTF
>TRBV7-2|.
CASSLGRQETQYF
>TRBV28|TRBD1
CASSHKPGTGEGGYTF
>TRBV5-1|.
CASSTLPGTQETQYF
>TRBV4-1|.
CASSQDRDYPPETQYF
>TRBV6-1|.
CASSATRSYEQYF
>TRBV5-4|TRBD2
CASSSGLAGAGEQFF
>TRBV9|.
CASMGGDGNTIYF
>TRBV5-6|TRBD1
CASDSDRDNEQFF
>TRBV11-3|TRBD1
CASSSGQPNQPQHF
>TRBV4-1|.
CASSPDAGQPQHF
>TRBV4-1|.
CASSQDSDTEAFF
>TRBV29-1|.
CSVVTGSTEAFF
>TRBV5-1|.
CASSLAETGTNSPLHF
>TRBV13|TRBD1
CASSSGQEVDYEQYF
>TRBV6-5|.
CASSYREGNQPQHF
>TRBV7-2|TRBD1
CASSPRDRDAARGGYTF
>TRBV5-1|TRBD1
CASILPGFSGTGEETQYF